This T cell receptor (beta chain) emerged from a study of shared clonotypes between healthy human individuals (TCRdb year 2020). For context, the study as a whole: A couple of women and three men aged 18 to 49 years were included in the cohort. To estimate repertoire size and how much clonotype sharing occurs between individuals, the study deeply sequenced the blood TCR repertoires of roughly 5 healthy adults. For each donor, three plates each were used for CD4 naive and CD4 memory, two plates were used for CD8 naive, and one plate was used for CD8 memory. Different laboratories and diverse techniques were used to prepare libraries and sequence TCR repertoires, to increase sequencing depth and limit assay-specific biases. Between about 0.85 and 9.5 billion PBMCs per donor were obtained by leukapheresis. The paper's findings and limits, for the study overall: Even with the large sequencing depth, rarefaction of the sorted-subset datasets indicated that sequencing was incomplete. Based on pairwise subsampling, the degree of clonotype sharing among donors was expected to be affected by sequencing depth. When a few donors were compared, the shared fraction of clonotypes was 5% to 6.5% for naive CD4, less than 4% for naive CD8, roughly 2.3% for memory CD4, and roughly 0.43% for memory CD8. Naive subsets generally had larger estimated clonotype richness than memory subsets did. Clonotypes shared by all four sorted-subset donors showed higher generation probabilities than non-shared clonotypes. The genetic and exposure-history diversity represented was limited by the small number of donors. Only blood was sampled, and tissue TCR repertoires likely differ from those in blood.

A remark on this clone: It has no known antigen specificity. Qualities for individual bases were not recorded, and no much larger clone is one base off.

TCR CDR3 regions were amplified from genomic DNA by multiplex PCR using the deep immunoSEQ assay. Extracted genomic DNA from each cell subset was distributed evenly across all wells of several immunoSEQ 96-well plates, and each plate was treated as a replicate. Each replicate PCR for sorted subsets received about 210 ng genomic DNA, equal to about 30,000 T cell genomes. Purified libraries were quantified with a Qubit 3.0 fluorometer, sized on a Bioanalyzer 2100, and re-quantified with the KAPA Library Quantification kit. Each immunoSEQ 96-well plate was sequenced on its own single-read 150-cycle Illumina NextSeq 550 flow cell. Per the source publication's procedure: The immunoSEQ output contained only junctional sequences without quality scores, so filtering could not match that applied to full-length reads. To assign V/J genes and CDR3, sequences were annotated against IMGT germline references using PyIR, a Python wrapper for IgBLAST v1.9. Any read was removed if the V/J assignment was weak (E-value above 1e-6), the CDR3 was missing, or the read contained stop codons, out-of-frame junctions, or ambiguous translated residues. A V3J clonotype was defined by an identical inferred V gene, J gene, and CDR3 amino acid sequence. Percentage overlap between repertoires was computed as shared unique clonotypes divided by the size of the smaller repertoire. Three approaches were used to assess repertoire richness: RTK rarefaction, the Chao1 estimator, and Recon v2.1 estimates of unobserved clonotypes. For all TCRbeta clonotypes obtained by the gDNA method from several donors, generation probabilities were computed with OLGA. The clones in this table, taken by TCRdb from immuneACCESS, are in-frame only. Not every clone is retained; where verified, under half of the shortfall comes from an unresolved V gene, and the cause of the rest is unknown. V, J and clone size derive from that table, while D and trimming were established from the DNA sequence. The sample has hundreds of thousands of clones on record, less than 98% of them singletons. Of the sample, roughly 0.055% falls within the top ten clones.

Donors were healthy HIV-negative adults with no recently reported acute infections or vaccinations. Every donor was a Caucasian adult residing in Nashville, Tennessee, USA. CD4+ T cells were enriched by magnetic negative selection, after which naive cells were positively selected on CD45RA and the negative fraction was taken as the memory subset. Blood was collected by leukapheresis, and PBMCs were isolated by Ficoll-Histopaque density gradient centrifugation and then cryopreserved in liquid nitrogen vapor phase. Analytical flow cytometry was used to check the purity and quantity of each magnetically sorted T cell population. Genomic DNA was isolated from every sorted fraction and measured by UV absorbance on a Nanodrop 2000c. V was cut back by 3 bases and J by 1 base, leaving a gap of 13 bases between them. The CDR3 covers 16 residues, taking in both the cysteine and the phenylalanine. This entry keeps only the CDR3 DNA: 48 bases, framed from base 1. Sequences MNHNS (CDR1) and SASEGT (CDR2) are obtained from the germline V gene.

The sequence derives from a woman aged 30 to 39 in good health. The V and J segments used are TRBV6-1 and TRBJ1-5, with no confident D gene call. Source material: naive CD4+ T cells sorted from blood. The cell subset or site label of this sample denotes: CD45RA+ positively selected. In nucleotide form, the sequence is TGTGCCAGCAGTGACATTTATCGGCAGAGCAATCAGCCCCAGCATTTT. Its protein reads: CASSDIYRQSNQPQHF.